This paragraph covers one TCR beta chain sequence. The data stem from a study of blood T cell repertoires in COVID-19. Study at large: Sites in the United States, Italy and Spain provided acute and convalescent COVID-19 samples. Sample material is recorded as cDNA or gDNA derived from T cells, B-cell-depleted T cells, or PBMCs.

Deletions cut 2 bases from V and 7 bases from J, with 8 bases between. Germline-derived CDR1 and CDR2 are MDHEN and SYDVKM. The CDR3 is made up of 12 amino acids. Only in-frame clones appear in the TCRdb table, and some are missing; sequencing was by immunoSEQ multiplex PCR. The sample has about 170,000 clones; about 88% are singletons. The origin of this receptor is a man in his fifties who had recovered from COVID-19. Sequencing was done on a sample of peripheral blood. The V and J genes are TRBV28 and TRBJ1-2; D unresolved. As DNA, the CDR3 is TGTGCCAGCAGTTTACTGGAGGCTGGCTACACCTTC. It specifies CASSLLEAGYTF.